The 31 T cell receptor beta chains reported below all come from one sample, sequenced in a study of blood T cell repertoires in COVID-19. Using immunoSEQ multiplex PCR, the repertoire was profiled, and TCRdb retains in-frame clones only, with some absent. The table lists under 20,000 clones, over 80% of them singletons. Sequenced sample: peripheral blood. These receptors were taken from a human donor in a cohort sampled during active COVID-19. The donor label of this sample is uncertain.

The rearrangement uses TRBV4-2 and TRBJ1-2; D call uncertain. Germline V gene data show CDR1 as LGHNA and CDR2 as YNFKEQ. V shed 3 bases and J shed 8 bases, with 10 bases lying between them. The CDR3 sequence is 12 residues long. The CDR3 region is CASSQVASGYTF. The CDR3 nucleotides are TGTGCCAGCAGCCAGGTGGCCTCCGGCTACACCTTC.

This chain connects TRBV7-9 to TRBJ1-1; maybe TRBD1 (6 bases). V was trimmed by 2 bases and J by 3 bases, leaving 16 bases between them. The germline CDR1 and CDR2 sequences are SEHNR and FQNEAQ (reference sequence). The CDR3 length is 16 residues. This CDR3 is CASSLLSGGADTEAFF. For the CDR3, the DNA is TGTGCCAGCAGCTTACTCTCGGGGGGCGCGGACACTGAAGCTTTCTTT. Looking up the rest from reference TRBV7-9 and TRBJ1-1 gives the full variable domain: DTGVSQNPRHKITKRGQNVTFRCDPISEHNRLYWYRQTLGQGPEFLTYFQNEAQLEKSRLLSDRFSAERPKGSFSTLEIQRTEQGDSAMYLCASSLLSGGADTEAFFGQGTRLTVV.

The chain joins TRBV5-1 to TRBJ2-2, with D maybe TRBD1 (6 bases). V was cut by 6 bases and J by 4 bases, with 16 bases left in between. Germline CDR1 is SGHRS and CDR2 is YFSETQ. CDR3 size: 15 residues. The CDR3 loop reads CASTISPGATGELFF. CDR3 bases: TGCGCCAGCACCATTTCACCAGGGGCCACCGGGGAGCTGTTTTTT.

The chain combines TRBV2 with TRBJ1-1, with D hard to call. The V gene lost 10 bases and the J gene lost 1 base, with 7 bases spanning the gap. Germline V gives CDR1 SNHLY, CDR2 FYNNEI. CDR3 size: 11 residues. CDR3 protein: CAIRENTEAFF. The CDR3 DNA follows: TGTGCCATACGGGAGAACACTGAAGCTTTCTTT.

The chain links TRBV11-2 to TRBJ1-1; D uncertain. The V gene lost 1 base and the J gene lost 6 bases, with 15 bases spanning the gap. This CDR3 has 15 residues. From germline, CDR1 is SGHAT and CDR2 FQNNGV. The chain's CDR3 is CASSLVMRMTAEAFF. As DNA, the CDR3 is TGTGCCAGCAGCTTAGTCATGAGGATGACTGCTGAAGCTTTCTTT.

The rearrangement links TRBV19 to TRBJ2-2, with 7 bases aligning to TRBD2. V dropped 9 bases and J dropped 5; count of bases not matched to a gene: 12. Germline-derived CDR1 and CDR2 are LNHDA and SQIVND (reference sequence). The CDR3 extends over 15 amino acids. This CDR3 reads CASTQQRAGTGELFF. CDR3 in DNA: TGTGCCAGCACTCAACAGCGAGCGGGAACCGGGGAGCTGTTTTTT.

The rearrangement links TRBV24-1 to TRBJ2-2; 10 bases match TRBD1. CDR1 and CDR2 from the germline V gene are KGHDR and SFDVKD. This CDR3 contains 16 residues. The junction had 5 bases not matched to a gene; V was cut back by 7 bases and J by 1 base. The CDR3 protein is CATSGGQGKNTGELFF. CDR3 nucleotide sequence: TGTGCCACCAGCGGGGGACAGGGGAAGAACACCGGGGAGCTGTTTTTT.

J is TRBJ2-5 and V is TRBV19; possibly TRBD2 for D (6 bases). This CDR3 has 13 residues. Germline CDR1 reads LNHDA; CDR2 reads SQIVND (reference sequence). Trimming cost V 4 bases and J 7 bases, with 13 bases left between them. The CDR3, as DNA: TGTGCCAGTAGTACGGGACTGGGGGGGACCCAGTACTTC. Translation gives CASSTGLGGTQYF.

The chain combines TRBV5-8 with TRBJ1-3; D call uncertain. V lost 4 bases and J lost 4, with 15 bases in between. CDR1 and CDR2 (germline): SGHTS, YDEGEE. The CDR3 contains 15 residues. The CDR3, as DNA: TGTGCCAGCAGCAAGGCCGGGGTGGCAGGAAACACCATATATTTT. Protein sequence: CASSKAGVAGNTIYF. The complete variable domain, with remaining parts taken from reference TRBV5-8 and TRBJ1-3, reads EAGVTQSPTHLIKTRGQQATLRCSPISGHTSVYWYQQALGLGLQFLLWYDEGEERNRGNFPPRFSGRQFPNYSSELNVNALELEDSALYLCASSKAGVAGNTIYFGEGSWLTVV.

About this clone itself: One end of the junction is discordant with germline, which a read error may explain. The rearrangement uses TRBV7-7 and TRBJ2-1; 9 bases fit TRBD1. The CDR3 length is 13 residues. Germline V CDR1 and CDR2: SSHAT, FNYEAQ (reference sequence). The CDR3 nucleotides are TGTGCTAGCAGCCAGGACAGGGGTAATGAGCAGTTCTTC. Residues: CASSQDRGNEQFF.

The rearrangement joins TRBV13 to TRBJ1-1; D might be TRBD1 (6 bases). This CDR3 region has 16 residues. The germline V and J ends were trimmed by 1 base and 3 bases, with 15 bases remaining between them. Germline CDR1 PRHDT, CDR2 FYEKMQ (reference sequence). CDR3 loop: CASSLVKGQPDTEAFF. CDR3 nucleotide sequence: TGTGCCAGCAGCTTAGTAAAAGGACAGCCGGACACTGAAGCTTTCTTT.

The chain combines TRBV28 with TRBJ2-1; the match to TRBD2 covers 9 bases. V was pared by 3 bases and J by 7 bases, with 4 bases of the junction left unmatched. The CDR3 has 14 amino acids. Germline V gives CDR1 MDHEN, CDR2 SYDVKM. CDR3 bases: TGTGCCAGCAGTTTTAGCGGGAGTAAAAATGAGCAGTTCTTC. This codes for CASSFSGSKNEQFF.

The V gene is TRBV3-1 (or the pseudogene TRBV3-2), the J gene TRBJ2-1; 11 nucleotides align to TRBD2. J gave up 5 bases and V 6 bases, and 6 bases lay outside the gene matches. From germline, CDR1 is LGHDT and CDR2 YNNKEL (reference sequence). The CDR3 runs 15 residues. CDR3 bases: TGTGCCAGCAGACCTTCGGGACTAGCGGACAATGAGCAGTTCTTC. Amino acid sequence: CASRPSGLADNEQFF.

The chain employs TRBV20-1 and TRBJ2-2; D may be TRBD2 (6 bases). CDR1 and CDR2 (germline): DFQATT, SNEGSKA (reference sequence). Trimming removed 3 bases at V and 2 bases at J, with 16 bases between. This CDR3 comprises 16 residues. In nucleotides, the CDR3 is TGCAGTGCTAGTCGAACCGGGACTTTAAACACCGGGGAGCTGTTTTTT. Amino acid sequence: CSASRTGTLNTGELFF.

The J gene is TRBJ1-1, the V gene TRBV11-3, with D perhaps matching TRBD1 (5 bases). The V gene lost 5 bases and the J gene lost 2 bases, with 18 bases spanning the gap. Germline-derived CDR1 and CDR2 are SGHNT and YENEEA. The CDR3 is 16 amino acids. The CDR3 nucleotides read TGTGCCAGCAGCCCCCTGGGACTTTACTCAAACACTGAAGCTTTCTTT. This sequence encodes CASSPLGLYSNTEAFF.

This clone has just one count. The chain has TRBV5-4 and TRBJ2-3; D perhaps matches TRBD1 (6 bases). V lost 7 bases and J 4 bases, leaving 22 bases between the germline ends. The CDR3 totals 16 residues. Germline-derived CDR1 and CDR2 are SGHNT and YYREEE (reference sequence). DNA of the CDR3: TGTGCCAGCGCCCTACGGTGGTCAGGGGCCTCAGATACGCAGTATTTT. It translates to CASALRWSGASDTQYF.

This chain joins TRBV30 and TRBJ1-5; TRBD1 is a possible D gene (6 bases). The length of the CDR3 is 13 residues. Germline V lookup: CDR1 GTSNPN, CDR2 SVGIG (reference sequence). The ends were cut back, 3 bases at V and 5 bases at J, with 11 bases in the middle. The CDR3 sequence: CAWSSGVHQPQHF. Written as DNA, the CDR3 is TGTGCCTGGAGCTCAGGGGTCCATCAGCCCCAGCATTTT.

V and J are TRBV3-1 (or the pseudogene TRBV3-2) and TRBJ2-1, with TRBD2 matching over 7 bases. The germline V gene has CDR1 LGHDT and CDR2 YNNKEL (reference sequence). Trimming took 1 base from V and 8 from J; bases not matched to a gene: 8. The CDR3 covers 15 residues. Here the CDR3 DNA reads TGTGCCAGCAGCCAAGTTGCGGGAGAAATCGATGAGCAGTTCTTC. As protein: CASSQVAGEIDEQFF.

This clone was seen a handful of times. The chain combines TRBV28 with TRBJ2-5; 10 bases fit TRBD1. The CDR3 consists of 15 residues. CDR1 MDHEN and CDR2 SYDVKM come from the germline V gene. V dropped 4 bases and J dropped 5; count of bases not matched to a gene: 7. CDR3 DNA: TGTGCCAGCAGTTCAGAGACAGGGGGCCGGGAGACCCAGTACTTC. It specifies CASSSETGGRETQYF.

CDR3 in amino acids: CASSLQDTQYF. Written as DNA, the CDR3 is TGCGCCAGCAGCTTGCAAGATACGCAGTATTTT. The V gene is TRBV5-1, the J gene TRBJ2-3; unclear D gene. The CDR3 covers 11 residues. Per germline, CDR1 SGHRS and CDR2 YFSETQ. V dropped 1 base and J dropped 5 bases, with 2 bases sitting between them. The variable domain in full, completed from reference TRBV5-1 and TRBJ2-3, reads KAGVTQTPRYLIKTRGQQVTLSCSPISGHRSVSWYQQTPGQGLQFLFEYFSETQRNKGNFPGRFSGRQFSNSRSEMNVSTLELGDSALYLCASSLQDTQYFGPGTRLTVL.

The V and J genes are TRBV19 and TRBJ2-7; TRBD2 aligns across 10 bases. The junction had 9 bases not matched to a gene; V was cut back by 6 bases and J by 4 bases. The V gene's germline CDR1 is LNHDA and CDR2 SQIVND (reference sequence). This CDR3 region has 15 residues. The CDR3 region has the DNA TGTGCCAGTAGGAAGTACGGACTAGCGGAATACGAGCAGTACTTC. Translating gives CASRKYGLAEYEQYF.

CDR3 nucleotides: TGTGCCATCAGTGAGACAAGTCCAAGGAGGGGGCTTCGCACAGATACGCAGTATTTT. Encoded protein: CAISETSPRRGLRTDTQYF. The rearrangement uses TRBV10-3 and TRBJ2-3, with D possibly being TRBD1 (7 bases). The germline V and J ends were trimmed by 2 bases and 1 base, with 22 bases remaining between them. CDR1 is ENHRY and CDR2 is SYGVKD in the germline V gene. CDR3 length: 19 residues.

The genes are TRBV19 and TRBJ2-4, with 9 bases lining up with TRBD1. The CDR3 spans 15 residues. V was clipped by 3 bases and J by 6 bases; unmatched bases: 6. Per germline, CDR1 LNHDA and CDR2 SQIVND (reference sequence). The CDR3 reads CASSIYRGPGNIQYF. Written as DNA, the CDR3 is TGTGCCAGTAGTATTTACAGGGGGCCGGGAAACATTCAGTACTTC.

The V and J genes are TRBV11-3 and TRBJ2-1; 13 bases are shared with TRBD2. V lost 5 bases to trimming and J lost 8 bases; unmatched junction nucleotides: 6. Germline V gene data show CDR1 as SGHNT and CDR2 as YENEEA. This CDR3 is built from 15 residues. The CDR3 nucleotides are TGTGCCAGCAGCAATGGACTAGCGGGAGTGGATGAGCAGTTCTTC. It encodes CASSNGLAGVDEQFF.

DNA of the CDR3: TGTGCCAGCAGCCAAGATGGTGCGGCCGCTTACTATGGCTACACCTTC. Protein sequence: CASSQDGAAAYYGYTF. V gene TRBV3-1 (or the pseudogene TRBV3-2) combines with J gene TRBJ1-2; D remains ambiguous. Germline loops: CDR1 LGHDT, CDR2 YNNKEL (reference sequence). The V gene lost 0 bases and the J gene lost 3 bases, with 14 bases spanning the gap. The CDR3 has 16 amino acids.

The chain links TRBV4-1 to TRBJ2-5, with 8 positions matching TRBD2. Germline V CDR1 and CDR2: MGHRA, YSYEKL. The V segment lost 4 bases and the J segment 5 bases; nucleotides outside the gene matches: 6. This CDR3 is 14 amino acids long. The CDR3, as DNA: TGCGCCAGCAGCCCGGGGGGGGCGCAGGAGACCCAGTACTTC. This translates into CASSPGGAQETQYF.

This chain uses TRBV5-4 with TRBJ1-3; tentative D call: TRBD1 (5 bases). Trimming pared 0 bases from V and 0 bases from J, leaving 13 bases between. The CDR3 runs to 17 residues. The V gene's germline CDR1 is SGHNT and CDR2 YYREEE (reference sequence). CDR3 in amino acids: CASSLASGVGSGNTIYF. CDR3 bases: TGTGCCAGCAGCTTGGCCTCGGGGGTGGGCTCTGGAAACACCATATATTTT. Using reference TRBV5-4 and TRBJ1-3 for the parts outside the CDR3, the full variable domain is ETGVTQSPTHLIKTRGQQVTLRCSSQSGHNTVSWYQQALGQGPQFIFQYYREEENGRGNFPPRFSGLQFPNYSSELNVNALELDDSALYLCASSLASGVGSGNTIYFGEGSWLTVV.

CDR3 DNA: TGTGCCATCAGGGGACAGGGGGCGCGGGGCTACACCTTC. Encoded protein: CAIRGQGARGYTF. This chain uses TRBV10-3 with TRBJ1-2, with TRBD1 matching over 12 bases. The CDR3 is made up of 13 amino acids. From germline, CDR1 is ENHRY and CDR2 SYGVKD. Germline trimming cut 6 bases from V and 8 bases from J; bases unmatched to any gene: 4.

This chain connects TRBV27 to TRBJ2-6; 7 bases map to TRBD1. CDR1 is MNHEY and CDR2 is SMNVEV in the germline V gene (reference sequence). CDR3 length: 16 amino acids. V lost 8 bases and J lost 0; bases outside the gene matches: 7. The CDR3 DNA reads TGTGCCAGCGGAGGACAGGCGATCTCTGGGGCCAACGTCCTGACTTTC. This sequence encodes CASGGQAISGANVLTF. Drawing the rest from reference TRBV27 and TRBJ2-6, the complete variable domain is EAQVTQNPRYLITVTGKKLTVTCSQNMNHEYMSWYRQDPGLGLRQIYYSMNVEVTDKGDVPEGYKVSRKEKRNFPLILESPSPNQTSLYFCASGGQAISGANVLTFGAGSRLTVL.

The V call is TRBV5-4, the J call TRBJ2-5, with 8 bases identical to TRBD2. The length of the CDR3 is 16 residues. Germline assignment: CDR1 SGHNT and CDR2 YYREEE (reference sequence). The V segment lost 5 bases and the J segment 5 bases; nucleotides outside the gene matches: 14. Written as DNA, the CDR3 is TGTGCCAGCAGGCCGAGCGGGAGAGAAGGCTATGAGACCCAGTACTTC. Protein: CASRPSGREGYETQYF.

This chain uses TRBV15 with TRBJ2-7, with TRBD1 identical over 7 bases. The germline gives CDR1 LNHNV, CDR2 YYDKDF (reference sequence). The CDR3 spans 17 residues. Trimming removed 0 bases from V and 3 bases from J; junction bases left unmatched: 11. CDR3 in DNA: TGTGCCACCAGCAGAGATTGGGGTGGACAGGACCTCTACGAGCAGTACTTC. Amino acid sequence: CATSRDWGGQDLYEQYF.